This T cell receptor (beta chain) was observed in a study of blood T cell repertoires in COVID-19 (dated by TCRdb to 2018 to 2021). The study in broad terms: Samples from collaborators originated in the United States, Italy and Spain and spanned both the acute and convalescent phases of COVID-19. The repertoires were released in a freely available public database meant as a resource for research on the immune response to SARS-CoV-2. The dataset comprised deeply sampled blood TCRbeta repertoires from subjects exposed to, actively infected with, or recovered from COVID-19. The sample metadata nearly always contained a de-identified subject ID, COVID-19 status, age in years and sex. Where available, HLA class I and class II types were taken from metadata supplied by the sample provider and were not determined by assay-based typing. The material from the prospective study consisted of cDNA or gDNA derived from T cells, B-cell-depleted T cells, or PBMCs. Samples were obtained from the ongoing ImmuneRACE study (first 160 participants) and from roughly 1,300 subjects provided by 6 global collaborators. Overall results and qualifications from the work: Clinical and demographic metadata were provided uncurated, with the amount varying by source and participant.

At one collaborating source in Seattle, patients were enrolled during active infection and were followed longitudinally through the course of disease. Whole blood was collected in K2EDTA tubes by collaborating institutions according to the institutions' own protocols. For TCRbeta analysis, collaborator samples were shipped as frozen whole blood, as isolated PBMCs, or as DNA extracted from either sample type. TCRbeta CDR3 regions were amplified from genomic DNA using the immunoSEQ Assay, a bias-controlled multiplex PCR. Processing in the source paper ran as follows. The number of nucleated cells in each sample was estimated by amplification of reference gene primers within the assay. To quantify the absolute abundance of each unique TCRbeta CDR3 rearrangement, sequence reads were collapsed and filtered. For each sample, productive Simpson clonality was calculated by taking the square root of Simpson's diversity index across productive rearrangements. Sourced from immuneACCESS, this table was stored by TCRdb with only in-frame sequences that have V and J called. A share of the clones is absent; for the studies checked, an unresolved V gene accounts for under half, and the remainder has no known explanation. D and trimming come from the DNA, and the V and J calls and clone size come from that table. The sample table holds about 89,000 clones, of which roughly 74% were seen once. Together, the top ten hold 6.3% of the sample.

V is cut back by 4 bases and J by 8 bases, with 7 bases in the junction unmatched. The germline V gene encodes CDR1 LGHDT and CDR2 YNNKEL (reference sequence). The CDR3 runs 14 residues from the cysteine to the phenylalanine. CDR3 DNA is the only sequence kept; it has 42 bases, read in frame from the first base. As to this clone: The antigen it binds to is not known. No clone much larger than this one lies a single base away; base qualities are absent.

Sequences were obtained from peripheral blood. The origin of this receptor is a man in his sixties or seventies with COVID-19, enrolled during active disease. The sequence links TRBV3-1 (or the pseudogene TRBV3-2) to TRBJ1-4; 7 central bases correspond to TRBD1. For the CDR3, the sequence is CASSLRRGHEKLFF. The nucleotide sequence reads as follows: TGTGCCAGCAGCCTGCGGAGGGGGCACGAAAAACTGTTTTTT.